This entry lists 15 T cell receptor beta chains sequenced from one sample in a study of shared clonotypes between healthy human individuals. TCRdb's table, derived via immunoSEQ multiplex PCR, lists solely in-frame clones and lacks some. The profile shows about 690,000 clones, 90% of them singletons. The sequenced material came from memory CD8+ T cells from PBMCs. Subset in this sample: CD45RO+ cells pooled with CCR7-negative TemRA cells. The receptors come from a man aged 18 to 30 in good health. Some clones in this sample may be carry-over from other donors' samples.

The CDR3 DNA reads as TGTGCCAGCAGCCCCGAGAGGGTATCAACTAATGAAAAACTGTTTTTT. This translates into CASSPERVSTNEKLFF. This chain joins TRBV6-6 and TRBJ1-4, with unresolved D. Trimming left V 6 bases short and J 0 bases short, with 14 bases between. CDR1 and CDR2 from the germline V gene are MNHNY and SVGAGI (reference sequence). The CDR3 is 16 residues long.

The chain joins TRBV10-3 to TRBJ1-1; no firm D call. Trimming shortened V by 0 bases and J by 11 bases, and 16 bases separated the two germline ends. In germline, CDR1 is ENHRY, CDR2 SYGVKD. CDR3 length: 14 amino acids. The CDR3 spells CAISESREPRLAFF. CDR3 nucleotides: TGTGCCATCAGTGAGTCCCGGGAACCTAGATTGGCTTTCTTT.

This clone came up once. This sequence joins TRBV4-3 and TRBJ2-1; TRBD2 aligns across 9 bases. Germline CDR1 reads LGHNA; CDR2 reads YSLEER. The CDR3 spans 16 residues. The V segment lost 3 bases and the J segment 4 bases; nucleotides outside the gene matches: 7. Written as DNA, the CDR3 is TGCGCCAGCAGCCATGGGACTAGCCTCCCTTACAATGAGCAGTTCTTC. Residues: CASSHGTSLPYNEQFF.

The chain combines TRBV27 with TRBJ1-2; D is unresolved. CDR3 length equals 15 residues. Germline V lookup: CDR1 MNHEY, CDR2 SMNVEV (reference sequence). V lost 7 bases, J lost 6 bases, and 21 bases lay in between. The CDR3: CASTSDVAGLHGYTF. The CDR3 DNA sequence: TGTGCCAGCACTTCTGACGTGGCGGGCTTACATGGCTACACCTTC.

Regarding this clone: The sample holds other DNA sequences that translate to the same CDR3. This rearrangement joins TRBV27 to TRBJ2-7; D is unclear. This CDR3 contains 13 residues. The V gene lost 2 bases and the J gene lost 2 bases, with 7 bases spanning the gap. Germline CDR1 and CDR2: MNHEY and SMNVEV (reference sequence). CDR3: CASSLRRTYEQYF. The CDR3 coding sequence is TGTGCCAGCAGTTTACGCCGGACCTACGAGCAGTACTTC.

CDR3 in amino acids: CASSHSWGSGELFF. The CDR3 DNA reads as TGTGCCAGCAGCCACAGCTGGGGATCCGGGGAGCTGTTTTTT. The V and J genes are TRBV7-9 and TRBJ2-2; no firm D call. Germline CDR1 SEHNR, CDR2 FQNEAQ (reference sequence). The CDR3 covers 14 residues. V was cut by 5 bases and J by 6 bases, with 13 bases left in between.

The chain couples TRBV7-8 to TRBJ2-7; D tentatively fits TRBD1 or TRBD2 (6 bases each). The germline V and J ends were trimmed by 5 bases and 5 bases, with 16 bases remaining between them. CDR3 length: 14 amino acids. The germline V gene has CDR1 SGHVS and CDR2 FQNEAQ. The CDR3 reads CASSRKGGVDEQYF. In nucleotides, the CDR3 is TGTGCCAGCAGCCGCAAGGGGGGCGTTGACGAGCAGTACTTC.

With regard to this clone: A read error may account for a junction end that differs from germline. V gene TRBV6-6 combines with J gene TRBJ1-3; the D gene is possibly TRBD1 (6 bases). CDR1 MNHNY and CDR2 SVGAGI come from the germline V gene (reference sequence). The CDR3 runs to 15 residues. The CDR3 DNA reads TGTGCCAGCAGCCCGGGGGCACGCTCTAGAAACACCATATATTTT. This translates into CASSPGARSRNTIYF.

This chain uses TRBV27 with TRBJ2-7; D unclear. Germline V gene sequence: CDR1 MNHEY, CDR2 SMNVEV (reference sequence). V was pared by 0 bases and J by 5 bases, with 11 bases between. The CDR3 spans 14 residues. CDR3 amino acids: CASSLSLRRDEQYF. As DNA, the CDR3 is TGTGCCAGCAGTTTATCCTTACGGAGAGACGAGCAGTACTTC.

The chain employs TRBV29-1 and TRBJ2-7, with D perhaps TRBD1 or TRBD2 (5 bases each). Germline V gene data show CDR1 as SQVTM and CDR2 as ANQGSEA. This CDR3 has 11 amino acids. V lost 4 bases, J lost 6 bases, and 10 bases lay in between. The chain's CDR3 is CSVVAGSEQYF. The CDR3 nucleotides are TGCAGCGTTGTGGCAGGGAGCGAGCAGTACTTC.

This chain joins TRBV28 and TRBJ1-4; TRBD1 matches 10 bases. After removal of 5 bases from V and 5 bases from J, the junction contained 11 bases not matched to a gene. This CDR3 is 17 amino acids long. Germline CDR1 MDHEN, CDR2 SYDVKM. The CDR3 loop reads CASSPPGQGWVNEKLFF. The CDR3 DNA sequence: TGTGCCAGCAGTCCCCCGGGACAGGGGTGGGTCAATGAAAAACTGTTTTTT. The full variable domain, completed using reference TRBV28 and TRBJ1-4, is DVKVTQSSRYLVKRTGEKVFLECVQDMDHENMFWYRQDPGLGLRLIYFSYDVKMKEKGDIPEGYSVSREKKERFSLILESASTNQTSMYLCASSPPGQGWVNEKLFFGSGTQLSVL.

This clone appeared a single time. This chain links TRBV27 with TRBJ1-2; D gene uncertain. This CDR3 comprises 13 residues. Trimming took off 4 bases at V and 6 bases at J, with 12 bases between the two ends. The germline V gene has CDR1 MNHEY and CDR2 SMNVEV (reference sequence). The CDR3, as DNA: TGTGCCAGCAGTTCACCCCGGACGGATGGCTACACCTTC. Its protein product is CASSSPRTDGYTF.

This chain links TRBV2 with TRBJ2-1; D gene unclear. This CDR3 is 14 amino acids long. Per the germline V gene, CDR1 is SNHLY and CDR2 is FYNNEI. V lost 3 bases and J lost 0, with 6 bases in between. CDR3 amino acids: CASSETRSYNEQFF. CDR3 nucleotide sequence: TGTGCCAGCAGTGAGACTCGCTCCTACAATGAGCAGTTCTTC.

The chain carries TRBV19 and TRBJ1-2, with D tentatively TRBD1 (5 bases). The V end was cut by 4 bases, the J end by 0 bases, with 12 bases between. Germline V lookup: CDR1 LNHDA, CDR2 SQIVND (reference sequence). CDR3 length equals 15 residues. The CDR3, as DNA: TGTGCCAGTAGTACGCGGGGCCTACCTAACTATGGCTACACCTTC. It is translated as CASSTRGLPNYGYTF. The variable domain in full, completed from reference TRBV19 and TRBJ1-2, reads DGGITQSPKYLFRKEGQNVTLSCEQNLNHDAMYWYRQDPGQGLRLIYYSQIVNDFQKGDIAEGYSVSREKKESFPLTVTSAQKNPTAFYLCASSTRGLPNYGYTFGSGTRLTVV.

The rearrangement links TRBV9 to TRBJ2-7; 8 bases are a match to TRBD1. Looked up from germline, CDR1 is SGDLS and CDR2 is YYNGEE. This CDR3 comprises 15 residues. V lost 2 bases and J lost 2; bases outside the gene matches: 6. The CDR3 protein is CASSVSGTGTYEQYF. The CDR3 DNA is TGTGCCAGCAGCGTCTCCGGGACAGGAACCTACGAGCAGTACTTC. Looking up the rest from reference TRBV9 and TRBJ2-7 gives the full variable domain: DSGVTQTPKHLITATGQRVTLRCSPRSGDLSVYWYQQSLDQGLQFLIQYYNGEERAKGNILERFSAQQFPDLHSELNLSSLELGDSALYFCASSVSGTGTYEQYFGPGTRLTVT.